The T cell receptor beta chain described here comes from a study of T cell repertoires and HLA-DP antigens. Overall study: CD4+ T cells were cocultured with HeLa cells expressing HLA-DP. Alloantigens: one with one groove difference and one with around 10 differences versus self.

Average purity of the negatively selected CD4+ T cells was 97.7%. Primers targeted 54 TRBV and 13 TRBJ segments. The data were produced by immunoSEQ multiplex PCR, yet TCRdb's version contains in-frame clones alone and is incomplete. Of some 120,000 clones in the sample, 80% to 95% were seen once. Germline lookup yields CDR1 SGHDT and CDR2 YYEEEE. Trimming removed 0 bases at V and 4 bases at J, with 1 base between. The CDR3 consists of 11 residues. There are a few counts of this clone. Its antigen is unknown. The origin of this receptor is a woman aged 18-29 years in good health and CMV-seronegative. Sequencing used CD4+ T cells from PBMCs. The V and J genes are TRBV5-6 and TRBJ1-2; no clear D gene. In DNA form, the CDR3 reads TGTGCCAGCAGCTTGGGCTATGGCTACACCTTC. As protein: CASSLGYGYTF.